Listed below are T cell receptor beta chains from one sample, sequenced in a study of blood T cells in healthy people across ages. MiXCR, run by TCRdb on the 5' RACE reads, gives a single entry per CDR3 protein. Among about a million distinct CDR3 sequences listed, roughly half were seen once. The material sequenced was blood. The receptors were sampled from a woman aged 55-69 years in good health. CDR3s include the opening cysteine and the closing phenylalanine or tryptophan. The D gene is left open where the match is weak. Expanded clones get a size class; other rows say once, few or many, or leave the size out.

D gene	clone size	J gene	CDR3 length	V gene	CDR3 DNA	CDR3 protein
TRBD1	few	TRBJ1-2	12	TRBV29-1	TGCAGCGTTGAGGACAGGGCATTCGGCTACACCTTC	CSVEDRAFGYTF
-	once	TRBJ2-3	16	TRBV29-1	TGCAGCGTTGAAGATTTGGGGCGGACCTCCGCAGATACGCAGTATTTT	CSVEDLGRTSADTQYF
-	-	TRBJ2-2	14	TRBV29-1	TGCAGCGTTGTGACAGAAGGGATGGTCGGGGAGCTGTTTTTT	CSVVTEGMVGELFF
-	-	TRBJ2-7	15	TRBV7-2	TGTGCCAGCAGCTTAGCCGGTACAAAGGGCTACGAGCAGTACTTC	CASSLAGTKGYEQYF
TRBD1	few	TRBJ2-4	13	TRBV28	TGTGCCAGCAAGGACAGGGGGCTAAACATTCAGTACTTC	CASKDRGLNIQYF
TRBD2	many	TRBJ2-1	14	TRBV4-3	TGCGCCAGCAGCCATGCGGGAGGGAACAATGAGCAGTTCTTC	CASSHAGGNNEQFF
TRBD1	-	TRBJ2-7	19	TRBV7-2	TGTGCCAGCAGCCTTTCAACAGGGGGAAGCACTTTTTTCCCCTACGAGCAGTACTTC	CASSLSTGGSTFFPYEQYF
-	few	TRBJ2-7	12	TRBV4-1	TGCGCCAGCAGCCATAAAGGCCACGAGCAGTACTTC	CASSHKGHEQYF
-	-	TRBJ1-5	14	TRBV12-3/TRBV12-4	TGTGCCAGCAGTCCGGGGACCGTGGGCCAGCCCCAGCATTTT	CASSPGTVGQPQHF
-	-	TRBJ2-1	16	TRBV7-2	TGTGCCAGCAGCCCCGGGACTTCTTCCCCATACAATGAGCAGTTCTTC	CASSPGTSSPYNEQFF
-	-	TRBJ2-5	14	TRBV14	TGTGCCAGCGCATTGGGGCTCCGGCGGGAGACCCAGTACTTC	CASALGLRRETQYF
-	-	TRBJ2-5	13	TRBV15	TGTGCCACCAGCAGGGTCATCCAAGAGACCCAGTACTTC	CATSRVIQETQYF
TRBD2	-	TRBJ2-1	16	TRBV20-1	TGCAGTGCGACCGGGACTAGCGGGATTCAAGACAATGAGCAGTTCTTC	CSATGTSGIQDNEQFF
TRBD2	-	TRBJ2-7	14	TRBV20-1	TGCAGTGCGCAACTAGCGGGAGGTCGGTACGAGCAGTACTTC	CSAQLAGGRYEQYF
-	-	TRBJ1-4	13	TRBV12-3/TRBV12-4	TGTGCCAGCAGCTCGGCATGGATTGAAAAACTGTTTTTT	CASSSAWIEKLFF